The clone carrying this T cell receptor beta chain has only one observation. What it recognizes is unknown. Clones were sequenced by immunoSEQ multiplex PCR, and TCRdb holds only the in-frame ones, with some missing. The repertoire holds fewer than 85,000 clones, with under 90% as singletons. Germline V CDR1 and CDR2: SNHLY, FYNNEI. The CDR3 totals 14 residues. V shed 7 bases and J shed 6 bases, with 16 bases lying between them. Blood sampling took place at baseline, cycle 4 day 1, and cycle 7 day 1. These data belong to a study of OX40 agonist ivuxolimab in advanced cancers. General study points: The authors also found low normalized T-cell clonal expansion in some nonresponders. Partly responding patients at 0.1-3.0 mg/kg showed some of the smallest clonal expansion.

Source: CD4+ or CD8+ T cells sorted from blood, taken in a trial of the OX40 agonist ivuxolimab. The sequence was obtained from an adult with an advanced solid tumor such as melanoma, head and neck, liver or kidney cancer. The rearrangement links TRBV2 to TRBJ2-1, with a weak D call TRBD1 (6 bases). The CDR3 DNA reads as TGTGCCAGCATCATGTTAGAACAGGGCAATGAGCAGTTCTTC. Translated, it gives CASIMLEQGNEQFF.